These T cell receptor beta chains were read from a single sample in a study of blood T cell repertoires in COVID-19. Only in-frame clones appear in the TCRdb table, and some are missing; sequencing was by immunoSEQ multiplex PCR. The sample consists of about 120,000 clones, 70% to 85% of them appearing once. Sample: peripheral blood. The receptors stem from a man between 65 and 85 years old with active or convalescent COVID-19. Each CDR3 is given with its conserved first and last residue. Fields, in order: clone size, D gene, J gene, V gene, CDR3 DNA, CDR3 protein. The D gene is left open where the match is weak. Part of the rows lack a size; the others show once, few, many or a class for expanded clones.

clone_size: once; d_call: -; j_call: TRBJ2-5; v_call: TRBV4-3; cdr3_nt: TGCGCCAGCAGCCAAACGGGTGCCGAGGGAGAGACCCAGTACTTC; cdr3_aa: CASSQTGAEGETQYF
clone_size: -; d_call: TRBD2; j_call: TRBJ2-5; v_call: TRBV5-5; cdr3_nt: TGTGCCAGCAGCTTGGCGGGGAGGGAAGAGACCCAGTACTTC; cdr3_aa: CASSLAGREETQYF
clone_size: once; d_call: -; j_call: TRBJ1-1; v_call: TRBV6-5; cdr3_nt: TGTGCCGGATCACAGGGACCGAACACTGAAGCTTTCTTT; cdr3_aa: CAGSQGPNTEAFF
clone_size: -; d_call: -; j_call: TRBJ1-3; v_call: TRBV15; cdr3_nt: TGTGCCACCAGCAAGGGGAACTCTGGAAACACCATATATTTT; cdr3_aa: CATSKGNSGNTIYF
clone_size: -; d_call: -; j_call: TRBJ1-1; v_call: TRBV11-3; cdr3_nt: TGTGCCAGCAGCTTCAGTAACACTGAAGCTTTCTTT; cdr3_aa: CASSFSNTEAFF
clone_size: -; d_call: TRBD1; j_call: TRBJ1-3; v_call: TRBV5-1; cdr3_nt: TGCGCCAGCAGCCGTAGTGGGGGAGACAGGGGGCTTGGAAACACCATATATTTT; cdr3_aa: CASSRSGGDRGLGNTIYF
clone_size: -; d_call: TRBD2; j_call: TRBJ2-7; v_call: TRBV14; cdr3_nt: TGTGCCAGCAGCCACTGGACTAGCGGGAGGTACGAGCAGTACTTC; cdr3_aa: CASSHWTSGRYEQYF
clone_size: once; d_call: -; j_call: TRBJ1-5; v_call: TRBV2; cdr3_nt: TGTGCCAGCTCTACAGGGTATAGCAATCAGCCCCAGCATTTT; cdr3_aa: CASSTGYSNQPQHF
clone_size: -; d_call: -; j_call: TRBJ1-2; v_call: TRBV12-3/TRBV12-4; cdr3_nt: TGTGCCAGCAGTGTCAGGGTTTTGTATGGCTACACCTTC; cdr3_aa: CASSVRVLYGYTF
clone_size: few; d_call: -; j_call: TRBJ1-3; v_call: TRBV4-3; cdr3_nt: TGCGCCAGCAGCCAAGATGCGGGGACTGGAAACACCATATATTTT; cdr3_aa: CASSQDAGTGNTIYF
clone_size: -; d_call: TRBD2; j_call: TRBJ2-1; v_call: TRBV7-2; cdr3_nt: TGTGCCAGCAGCTCGGGACTAGCGGGGCAGAATGAGCAGTTCTTC; cdr3_aa: CASSSGLAGQNEQFF
clone_size: -; d_call: -; j_call: TRBJ1-2; v_call: TRBV19; cdr3_nt: TGTGCCAGTAGTTCACAGGGTAGCTATGGCTACACCTTC; cdr3_aa: CASSSQGSYGYTF
clone_size: once; d_call: -; j_call: TRBJ1-1; v_call: TRBV5-1; cdr3_nt: TGCGCCAGCAGCTTGGCCCCGGTCTATACTGAAGCTTTCTTT; cdr3_aa: CASSLAPVYTEAFF
clone_size: -; d_call: -; j_call: TRBJ2-1; v_call: TRBV2; cdr3_nt: TGTGCCAGCAGTGAGGAGTGGAATGAGCAGTTCTTC; cdr3_aa: CASSEEWNEQFF
clone_size: -; d_call: -; j_call: TRBJ2-1; v_call: TRBV7-2; cdr3_nt: TGTGCCAGCAGCCCTCAAACAGGGCCCAATGAGCAGTTCTTC; cdr3_aa: CASSPQTGPNEQFF
clone_size: -; d_call: TRBD1; j_call: TRBJ1-3; v_call: TRBV11-2; cdr3_nt: TGTGCCAGCAGCTTGACAGGGGCGTCTGGAAACACCATATATTTT; cdr3_aa: CASSLTGASGNTIYF
clone_size: few; d_call: TRBD2; j_call: TRBJ2-5; v_call: TRBV12-3/TRBV12-4; cdr3_nt: TGTGCCAGCAATCCCGGGGGGGAGACCCAGTACTTC; cdr3_aa: CASNPGGETQYF
clone_size: -; d_call: -; j_call: TRBJ1-2; v_call: TRBV21-1; cdr3_nt: TGTGCCAGCAGCAAAGAGTCAGGGGGCATGGGCTACACCTTC; cdr3_aa: CASSKESGGMGYTF
clone_size: -; d_call: -; j_call: TRBJ1-5; v_call: TRBV7-2; cdr3_nt: TGTGCCAGCAGCTTAGCGGCAGACTTTCCGCCCCAGCATTTT; cdr3_aa: CASSLAADFPPQHF
clone_size: -; d_call: -; j_call: TRBJ1-2; v_call: TRBV11-3; cdr3_nt: TGTGCCAGCAGCTTGGGGGGGTCCGGCTACACCTTC; cdr3_aa: CASSLGGSGYTF
clone_size: -; d_call: -; j_call: TRBJ1-3; v_call: TRBV30; cdr3_nt: TGTGCCTGGAGTGTGGGCCTCACGCCGCGAAACACCATATATTTT; cdr3_aa: CAWSVGLTPRNTIYF
clone_size: -; d_call: -; j_call: TRBJ2-3; v_call: TRBV6-1; cdr3_nt: TGTGCCAGCAGTGAACAGGGGTTCAAGACAGATACGCAGTATTTT; cdr3_aa: CASSEQGFKTDTQYF
clone_size: -; d_call: -; j_call: TRBJ1-6; v_call: TRBV10-3; cdr3_nt: TGTGCCATCAGTGAGGGCAGAATGGCTGGTTCACCCCTCCACTTT; cdr3_aa: CAISEGRMAGSPLHF
clone_size: -; d_call: -; j_call: TRBJ1-2; v_call: TRBV18; cdr3_nt: TGTGCCAGCTCACCAGGGGGCGCCGACTACTATGGCTACACCTTC; cdr3_aa: CASSPGGADYYGYTF
clone_size: -; d_call: TRBD2; j_call: TRBJ2-3; v_call: TRBV29-1; cdr3_nt: TGCAGCGCAGGGACTAGCGGGGGGGCAGATACGCAGTATTTT; cdr3_aa: CSAGTSGGADTQYF